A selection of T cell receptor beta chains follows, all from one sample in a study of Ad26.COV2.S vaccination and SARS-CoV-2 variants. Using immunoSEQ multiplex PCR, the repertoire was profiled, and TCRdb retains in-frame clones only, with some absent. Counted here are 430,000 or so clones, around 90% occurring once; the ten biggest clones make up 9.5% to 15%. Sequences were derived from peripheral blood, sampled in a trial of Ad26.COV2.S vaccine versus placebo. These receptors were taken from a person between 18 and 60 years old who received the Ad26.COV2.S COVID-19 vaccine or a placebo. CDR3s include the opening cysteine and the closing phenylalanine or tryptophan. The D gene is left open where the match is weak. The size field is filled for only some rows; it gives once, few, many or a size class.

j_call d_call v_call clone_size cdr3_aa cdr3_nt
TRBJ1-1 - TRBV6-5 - CASRPLPQKYTEAFF TGTGCCAGCAGGCCTTTGCCCCAGAAATACACTGAAGCTTTCTTT
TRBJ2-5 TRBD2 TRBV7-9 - CASSSGGQETQYF TGTGCCAGCAGCTCGGGGGGCCAAGAGACCCAGTACTTC
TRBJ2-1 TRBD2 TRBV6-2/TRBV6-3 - CASSYSSWTSGSRDEQFF TGTGCCAGCAGTTACTCCAGCTGGACTAGCGGGAGTCGGGATGAGCAGTTCTTC
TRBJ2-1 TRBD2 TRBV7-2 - CASSLTSGYNEQFF TGTGCCAGCAGCTTGACTAGCGGTTACAATGAGCAGTTCTTC
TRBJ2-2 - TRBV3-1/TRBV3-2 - CASSLPGPGELFF TGTGCCAGCAGCCTTCCGGGGCCCGGGGAGCTGTTTTTT
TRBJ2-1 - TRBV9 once CASSVVNSMANEQFF TGTGCCAGCAGCGTAGTCAATTCTATGGCCAATGAGCAGTTCTTC
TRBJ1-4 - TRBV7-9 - CASSYSGWLFF TGTGCCAGCAGCTATTCAGGGTGGCTGTTTTTT
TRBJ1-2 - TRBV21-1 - CASSKSRGSWGGHYGYTF TGTGCCAGCAGCAAAAGCCGGGGAAGCTGGGGGGGGCACTACGGCTACACCTTC
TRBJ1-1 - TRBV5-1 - CASSHGQELMNTEAFF TGCGCCAGCAGCCACGGACAAGAGCTCATGAACACTGAAGCTTTCTTT
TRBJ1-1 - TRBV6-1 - CASSEIPQSTNTEAFF TGTGCCAGCAGTGAAATCCCACAGTCCACTAACACTGAAGCTTTCTTT
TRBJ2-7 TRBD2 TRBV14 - CASSPSGRPYEQYF TGTGCCAGCAGCCCTAGCGGGAGGCCCTACGAGCAGTACTTC
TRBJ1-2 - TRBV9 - CASSPRQSQSYGYTF TGTGCCAGCAGCCCCCGACAGAGTCAGTCCTATGGCTACACCTTC
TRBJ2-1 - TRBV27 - CASSLAGSEQFF TGTGCCAGCAGTTTAGCAGGTAGTGAGCAGTTCTTC
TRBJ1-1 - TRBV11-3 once CASSLAVNTEAFF TGTGCCAGCAGCTTAGCGGTGAACACTGAAGCTTTCTTT
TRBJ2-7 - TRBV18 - CASSLAPAVDEQYF TGTGCCAGCTCACTCGCTCCGGCGGTAGACGAGCAGTACTTC
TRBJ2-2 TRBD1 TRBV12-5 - CASGSRTGINTGELFF TGTGCTAGTGGTTCCCGGACAGGGATTAACACCGGGGAGCTGTTTTTT
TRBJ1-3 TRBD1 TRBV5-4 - CASSFRTGGNTIYF TGTGCCAGCAGCTTCCGGACAGGGGGAAACACCATATATTTT
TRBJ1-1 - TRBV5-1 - CASSLAGPVNTEAFF TGCGCCAGCAGCTTGGCAGGGCCGGTGAACACTGAAGCTTTCTTT